This T cell receptor beta chain was identified in a study of cytomegalovirus exposure and HLA in healthy donors. The PCR contained 60 Vbeta and 13 Jbeta primers. Clones were read by immunoSEQ multiplex PCR, and TCRdb kept only the in-frame ones, dropping some. The sample contains roughly 100,000 clones, around four fifths of which appear only once. The V end lost 7 bases, the J end lost 3 bases, and 22 bases lay between the germline ends. Germline assignment: CDR1 SGHTA and CDR2 FQGNSA. The CDR3 is 17 residues long. The receptor comes from a man aged 50 to 60 in good health and CMV-seronegative. The sample taken for sequencing was PBMCs. This chain connects TRBV7-2 to TRBJ1-3, with TRBD1 as a possible D gene (6 bases). CDR3 bases: TGTGCCAGCAAACAAGTGGGTCGGGGGGCTTATGGAAACACCATATATTTT. Translation gives CASKQVGRGAYGNTIYF.